The 19 T cell receptor beta chains below were found in one sample sequenced in a study of identical twins. TCRdb recomputed calls from the 5' RACE reads with MiXCR, one row per CDR3 protein. Of about 240,000 distinct CDR3 sequences listed, 7.5% were seen once; the top ten hold more than 5%. These sequences were also reported in another study, on yellow fever vaccine responses in identical twins.

Sequencing was done on a sample of CD8+ T cells sorted from blood. These receptors all stem from a woman aged 18-29 years in good health.

This clonotype came up many times. The rearrangement joins TRBV7-8 to TRBJ2-7; TRBD1 aligns across 9 bases. The V gene's germline CDR1 is SGHVS and CDR2 FQNEAQ. V trimming: 5 bases; J trimming: 3 bases; junction bases outside the gene matches: 5. CDR3 length equals 14 residues. The CDR3 is CASSPGQGNYEQYF. The CDR3 region has the DNA TGTGCCAGCAGCCCTGGACAGGGGAACTACGAGCAGTACTTC.

This clonotype was observed at least ten times. The chain employs TRBV24-1 and TRBJ2-3; 10 nucleotides match TRBD2. The germline V gene has CDR1 KGHDR and CDR2 SFDVKD. The J segment lost 0 bases and the V segment lost 9 bases, leaving 8 bases of the junction unmatched. The CDR3 loop spans 16 amino acids. CDR3 DNA sequence: TGTGCCACCGGGAATAGCGGGGGGCCTAGCACAGATACGCAGTATTTT. It codes for CATGNSGGPSTDTQYF.

This clonotype came up once. The V and J genes are TRBV11-2 and TRBJ2-7; tentative D call: TRBD1 (5 bases). The CDR3 sequence is 15 residues long. Germline-derived CDR1 and CDR2 are SGHAT and FQNNGV. Trimming took off 2 bases at V and 0 bases at J, with 11 bases between the two ends. The CDR3 reads CASSLRWGNSYEQYF. The CDR3 region has the DNA TGTGCCAGCAGCTTACGGTGGGGCAACTCCTACGAGCAGTACTTC.

This rearrangement joins TRBV24-1 to TRBJ1-1, with a tentative D call TRBD1 (6 bases). V shed 0 bases and J shed 5 bases, with 15 bases lying between them. This CDR3 is built from 16 residues. Germline V gene lookup returns CDR1 KGHDR and CDR2 SFDVKD. CDR3 protein: CATSDLSPAGETEAFF. CDR3 coding DNA: TGTGCCACCAGTGATTTGTCCCCGGCAGGGGAAACTGAAGCTTTCTTT.

This clonotype was counted at least ten times. This sequence joins TRBV5-6 and TRBJ2-2, with 7 positions matching TRBD2. The V segment lost 4 bases and the J segment 4 bases; nucleotides outside the gene matches: 7. The CDR3 has 15 residues. Germline CDR1 is SGHDT and CDR2 is YYEEEE. DNA for the CDR3: TGTGCCAGCAGCCTACGGGAGGCGGGCACCGGGGAGCTGTTTTTT. Translating gives CASSLREAGTGELFF.

The chain carries TRBV2 and TRBJ2-5, with D perhaps assigned TRBD1 or TRBD2 (5 bases each). The CDR3 sequence is 13 residues long. Trimming left V 9 bases short and J 3 bases short, with 14 bases between. Germline CDR1 is SNHLY and CDR2 is FYNNEI. The CDR3 DNA follows: TGTGCCAGAGAGACAGAGGGTGAAGAGACCCAGTACTTC. Residues: CARETEGEETQYF.

The chain joins TRBV7-9 to TRBJ1-1; D unresolved. CDR1 is SEHNR and CDR2 is FQNEAQ in the germline V gene (reference sequence). This CDR3 contains 13 residues. Trimming removed 6 bases from V and 1 base from J, with 9 bases in between. In nucleotides, the CDR3 is TGTGCCAGCAGTACGGGAGCGAACACTGAAGCTTTCTTT. Protein product: CASSTGANTEAFF.

On this clonotype itself: At one of its ends the junction is not consistent with the germline gene, which may arise from a read error. This chain joins TRBV4-2 and TRBJ1-2; TRBD1 agrees at 7 bases. CDR1 LGHNA and CDR2 YNFKEQ come from the germline V gene. The CDR3 contains 13 residues. This CDR3 is CASSKDREGGYTF. The CDR3 DNA reads TGTGCCAGCAGCAAAGACAGGGAGGGCGGCTACACCTTC.

The sample holds many counts of this clonotype. The chain is built from TRBV29-1 and TRBJ2-1; no clear D gene. The germline gives CDR1 SQVTM, CDR2 ANQGSEA. This CDR3 comprises 13 residues. V lost 4 bases, J lost 0 bases, and 7 bases lay in between. CDR3 DNA sequence: TGCAGCGTTGTCGGTGGCTCCTACAATGAGCAGTTCTTC. This translates into CSVVGGSYNEQFF.

This clonotype turned up a few times. The gene calls are TRBV2 and TRBJ2-1, with 7 bases that match TRBD1. The ends lost 5 bases at V and 0 bases at J; junction bases unmatched: 4. CDR1 is SNHLY, CDR2 FYNNEI, per germline. The CDR3 length is 15 residues. CDR3: CASSTGTVSYNEQFF. The CDR3 DNA reads as TGTGCCAGCAGTACCGGGACAGTCTCCTACAATGAGCAGTTCTTC. Supplemented by reference TRBV2 and TRBJ2-1, the full variable domain reads EPEVTQTPSHQVTQMGQEVILRCVPISNHLYFYWYRQILGQKVEFLVSFYNNEISEKSEIFDDQFSVERPDGSNFTLKIRSTKLEDSAMYFCASSTGTVSYNEQFFGPGTRLTVL.

This clonotype was seen at least ten times. This chain links TRBV7-3 with TRBJ2-3; 9 bases are a match to TRBD1. Germline CDR1 and CDR2: SGHTA and FQGTGA. This CDR3 is 19 amino acids long. J gave up 0 bases and V 5 bases, and 15 bases lay outside the gene matches. The CDR3 protein is CASSQPISQGAHSTDTQYF. The CDR3, as DNA: TGTGCCAGCAGCCAACCTATCTCACAGGGGGCCCACAGCACAGATACGCAGTATTTT.

This clonotype was detected a few times. This chain's CDR3 is CASSLSGARIISETQYF. CDR3 DNA sequence: TGTGCCAGCAGTTTATCGGGGGCGCGTATAATTTCAGAGACCCAGTACTTC. This rearrangement joins TRBV27 to TRBJ2-5; D possibly corresponds to TRBD1 (6 bases). Trimming pared 0 bases from V and 4 bases from J, leaving 18 bases between. Germline CDR1 is MNHEY and CDR2 is SMNVEV (reference sequence). This CDR3 comprises 17 residues.

At least ten counts were recorded for this clonotype. The chain is built from TRBV9 and TRBJ2-3; D remains ambiguous. The V end lost 2 bases, the J end lost 6 bases, and 13 bases lay between the germline ends. CDR3 length: 14 amino acids. Germline values: CDR1 SGDLS, CDR2 YYNGEE. The CDR3 is CASSVPSHQDTQYF. In DNA form, the CDR3 reads TGTGCCAGCAGCGTTCCCAGCCACCAGGATACGCAGTATTTT.

The chain carries TRBV2 and TRBJ2-3; TRBD1 might be the D (5 bases). Germline CDR1 is SNHLY and CDR2 is FYNNEI. The V and J ends lost 2 bases and 0 bases respectively, with 12 bases between them. The CDR3 loop spans 16 amino acids. The CDR3 nucleotides are TGTGCCAGCAGTGAAAGGGGCTGGTCTAGCACAGATACGCAGTATTTT. Its protein is CASSERGWSSTDTQYF.

The sample holds a few counts of this clonotype. The CDR3, as DNA: TGCGCCAGCAGCCCTAGCGGGGGGACAGATACGCAGTATTTT. Translating gives CASSPSGGTDTQYF. The rearrangement joins TRBV4-1 to TRBJ2-3; TRBD2 matches at 11 bases. Per the germline V gene, CDR1 is MGHRA and CDR2 is YSYEKL. The CDR3 totals 14 residues. The trim removed 4 bases at V and 3 bases at J, leaving 0 bases unmatched.

This clonotype was recorded at least ten times. The chain recombines TRBV12-3 or TRBV12-4 with TRBJ1-1; no reliable D call. The ends were cut back, 2 bases at V and 0 bases at J, with 1 base in the middle. The CDR3 extends over 12 amino acids. The CDR3 protein is CASSLMNTEAFF. The CDR3 nucleotides read TGTGCCAGCAGTTTAATGAACACTGAAGCTTTCTTT.

The chain employs TRBV7-8 and TRBJ2-4; D perhaps matches TRBD1 (6 bases). CDR1 and CDR2 (germline): SGHVS, FQNEAQ. With 0 bases removed from V and 8 bases from J, the gap between germline ends came to 14 bases. The CDR3 totals 15 residues. This chain's CDR3 is CASSLAGRPGDIQYF. The DNA for the CDR3 is TGTGCCAGCAGCTTAGCAGGTCGGCCAGGGGACATTCAGTACTTC.

This chain connects TRBV7-9 to TRBJ2-1, with 7 positions matching TRBD2. The CDR3 extends over 15 amino acids. The J segment lost 5 bases and the V segment lost 5 bases, leaving 9 bases of the junction unmatched. CDR1 and CDR2 from the germline V gene are SEHNR and FQNEAQ (reference sequence). As DNA, the CDR3 is TGTGCCAGCAGCCCGGGGGGAGGGCGACACAATGAGCAGTTCTTC. Amino acids: CASSPGGGRHNEQFF. The complete variable domain, with remaining parts taken from reference TRBV7-9 and TRBJ2-1, reads DTGVSQNPRHKITKRGQNVTFRCDPISEHNRLYWYRQTLGQGPEFLTYFQNEAQLEKSRLLSDRFSAERPKGSFSTLEIQRTEQGDSAMYLCASSPGGGRHNEQFFGPGTRLTVL.

This clonotype occurred a few times. The chain employs TRBV27 and TRBJ2-1; D is possibly TRBD1 or TRBD2 (5 bases each). With 7 bases removed from V and 2 bases from J, the gap between germline ends came to 9 bases. The germline V gene encodes CDR1 MNHEY and CDR2 SMNVEV (reference sequence). This CDR3 has 13 amino acids. CDR3 in amino acids: CASTGGAYNEQFF. The CDR3 DNA reads as TGTGCCAGCACTGGGGGAGCCTACAATGAGCAGTTCTTC.